This T cell receptor (beta chain) stems from a study of patients and donors after allogeneic stem cell transplantation. Germline V CDR1 and CDR2: SGHAT, FQNNGV. This CDR3 contains 15 residues. Trimming shortened V by 5 bases and J by 5 bases, and 18 bases separated the two germline ends. TCRdb redid the calling of the RT-PCR reads with MiXCR, one entry per CDR3 protein. The sample has a few hundred thousand distinct CDR3 sequences, around two fifths seen once. Input material: blood, either unsorted or a sorted T cell fraction (not recorded which). This receptor was identified in a human donor who was either an allogeneic HSCT recipient or a stem cell or donor lymphocyte infusion donor (not recorded which). It is not recorded whose cells these are; they may come from a transplant donor. The chain is built from TRBV11-2 and TRBJ2-5; possible D gene TRBD2, 6 bases. In DNA, the CDR3 is TGTGCCAGCAGCCCTTGGACTACCAACGGGGAGACCCAGTACTTC. Its protein product is CASSPWTTNGETQYF.